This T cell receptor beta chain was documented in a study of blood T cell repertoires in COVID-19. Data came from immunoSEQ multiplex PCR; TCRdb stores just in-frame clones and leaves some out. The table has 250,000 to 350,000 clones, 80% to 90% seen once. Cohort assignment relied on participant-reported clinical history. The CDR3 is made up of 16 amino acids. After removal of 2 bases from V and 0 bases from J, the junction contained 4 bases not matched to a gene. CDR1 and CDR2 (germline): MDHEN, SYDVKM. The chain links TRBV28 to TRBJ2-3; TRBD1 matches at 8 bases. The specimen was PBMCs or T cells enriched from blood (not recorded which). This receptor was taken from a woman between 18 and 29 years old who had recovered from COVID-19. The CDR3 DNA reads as TGTGCCAGCAGTTTAGGGACAGGAGTAAGCACAGATACGCAGTATTTT. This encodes CASSLGTGVSTDTQYF.